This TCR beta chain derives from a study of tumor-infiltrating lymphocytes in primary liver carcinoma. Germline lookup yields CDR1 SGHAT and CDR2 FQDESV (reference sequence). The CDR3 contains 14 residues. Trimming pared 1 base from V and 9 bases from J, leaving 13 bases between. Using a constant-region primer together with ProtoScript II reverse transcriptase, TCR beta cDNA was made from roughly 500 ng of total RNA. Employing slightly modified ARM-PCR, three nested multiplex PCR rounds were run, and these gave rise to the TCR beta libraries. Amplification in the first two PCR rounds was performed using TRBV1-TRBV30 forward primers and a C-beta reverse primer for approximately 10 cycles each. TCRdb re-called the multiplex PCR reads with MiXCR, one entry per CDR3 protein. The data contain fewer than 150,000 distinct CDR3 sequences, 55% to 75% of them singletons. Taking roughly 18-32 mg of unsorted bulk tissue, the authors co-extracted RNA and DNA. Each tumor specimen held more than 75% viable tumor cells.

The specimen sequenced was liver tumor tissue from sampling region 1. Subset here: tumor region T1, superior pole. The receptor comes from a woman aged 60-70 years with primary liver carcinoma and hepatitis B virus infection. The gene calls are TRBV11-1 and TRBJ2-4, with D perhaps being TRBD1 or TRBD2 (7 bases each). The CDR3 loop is CASSLVGRGGIQYF. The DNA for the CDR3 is TGTGCCAGCAGCTTAGTTGGCAGGGGGGGCATTCAGTACTTC. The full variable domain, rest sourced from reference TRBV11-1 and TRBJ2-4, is EAEVAQSPRYKITEKSQAVAFWCDPISGHATLYWYRQILGQGPELLVQFQDESVVDDSQLPKDRFSAERLKGVDSTLKIQPAELGDSAMYLCASSLVGRGGIQYFGAGTRLSVL.